This T cell receptor beta chain is drawn from a study of blood T cell repertoires in COVID-19. In the study overall: Samples came from the United States, Italy and Spain, spanning acute and convalescent COVID-19. T cells, B-cell-depleted T cells, or PBMCs provided the cDNA or gDNA that served as material.

CDR3 length: 15 residues. Germline-derived CDR1 and CDR2 are SGHNT and YENEEA. The junction had 6 bases not matched to a gene; V was cut back by 5 bases and J by 6 bases. In the authors' methods: Reference gene primers were amplified, and this amplification served to estimate nucleated cell counts. Clones were read by immunoSEQ multiplex PCR, and TCRdb kept only the in-frame ones, dropping some. That table furnishes V, J and clone size, whereas the DNA furnished D and trimming. The data show approximately 190,000 clones, roughly four fifths seen once. The clonotype was recovered from a woman in her thirties or forties with acute or convalescent COVID-19. The J gene is TRBJ2-1, the V gene TRBV11-3, with 11 bases lining up with TRBD1. Specimen: peripheral blood. The CDR3 bases are TGTGCCAGCAGCCGGGGGACAGGGGGGACCAATGAGCAGTTCTTC. As protein: CASSRGTGGTNEQFF.